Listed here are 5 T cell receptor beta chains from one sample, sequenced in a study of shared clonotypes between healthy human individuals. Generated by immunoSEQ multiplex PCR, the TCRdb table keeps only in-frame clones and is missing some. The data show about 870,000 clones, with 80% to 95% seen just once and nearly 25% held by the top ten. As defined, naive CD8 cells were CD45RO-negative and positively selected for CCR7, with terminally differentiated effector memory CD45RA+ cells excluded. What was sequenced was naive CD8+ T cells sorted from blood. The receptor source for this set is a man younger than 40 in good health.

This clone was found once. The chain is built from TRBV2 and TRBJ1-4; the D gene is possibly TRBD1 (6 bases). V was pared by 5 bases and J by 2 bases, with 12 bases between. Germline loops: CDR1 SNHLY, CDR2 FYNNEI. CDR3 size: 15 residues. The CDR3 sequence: CASSTRGTTNEKLFF. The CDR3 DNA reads TGTGCCAGCAGTACAAGGGGGACGACTAATGAAAAACTGTTTTTT.

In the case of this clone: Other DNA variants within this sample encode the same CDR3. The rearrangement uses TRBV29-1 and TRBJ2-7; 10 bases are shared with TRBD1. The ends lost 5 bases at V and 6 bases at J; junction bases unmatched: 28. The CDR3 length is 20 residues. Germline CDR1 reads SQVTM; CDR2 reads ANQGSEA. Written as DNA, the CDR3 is TGCAGCGTTCTCCCTATCATCCCGGGACAGGGGATTTTTGGTTTATGCGAGCAGTACTTC. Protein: CSVLPIIPGQGIFGLCEQYF.

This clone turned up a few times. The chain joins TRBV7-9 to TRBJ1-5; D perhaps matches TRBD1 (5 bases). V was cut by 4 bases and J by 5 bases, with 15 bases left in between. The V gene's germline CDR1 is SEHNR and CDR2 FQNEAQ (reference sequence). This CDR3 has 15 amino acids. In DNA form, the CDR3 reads TGTGCCAGCAGCTGGGGACGGGGCGGCGATCAGCCCCAGCATTTT. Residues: CASSWGRGGDQPQHF.

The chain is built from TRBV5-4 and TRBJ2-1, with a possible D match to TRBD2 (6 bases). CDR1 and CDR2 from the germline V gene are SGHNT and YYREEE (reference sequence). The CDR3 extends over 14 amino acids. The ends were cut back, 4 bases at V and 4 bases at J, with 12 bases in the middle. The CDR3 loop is CASSESGTYNEQFF. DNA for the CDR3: TGTGCCAGCAGCGAGTCCGGGACTTACAATGAGCAGTTCTTC.

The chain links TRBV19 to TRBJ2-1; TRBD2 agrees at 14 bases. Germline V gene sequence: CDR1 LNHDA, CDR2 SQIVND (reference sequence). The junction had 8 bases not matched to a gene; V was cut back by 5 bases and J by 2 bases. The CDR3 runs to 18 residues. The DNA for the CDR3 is TGTGCCAGTAGTCCCGGGACTAGCGGGAGTGGCGCCTACAATGAGCAGTTCTTC. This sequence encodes CASSPGTSGSGAYNEQFF.